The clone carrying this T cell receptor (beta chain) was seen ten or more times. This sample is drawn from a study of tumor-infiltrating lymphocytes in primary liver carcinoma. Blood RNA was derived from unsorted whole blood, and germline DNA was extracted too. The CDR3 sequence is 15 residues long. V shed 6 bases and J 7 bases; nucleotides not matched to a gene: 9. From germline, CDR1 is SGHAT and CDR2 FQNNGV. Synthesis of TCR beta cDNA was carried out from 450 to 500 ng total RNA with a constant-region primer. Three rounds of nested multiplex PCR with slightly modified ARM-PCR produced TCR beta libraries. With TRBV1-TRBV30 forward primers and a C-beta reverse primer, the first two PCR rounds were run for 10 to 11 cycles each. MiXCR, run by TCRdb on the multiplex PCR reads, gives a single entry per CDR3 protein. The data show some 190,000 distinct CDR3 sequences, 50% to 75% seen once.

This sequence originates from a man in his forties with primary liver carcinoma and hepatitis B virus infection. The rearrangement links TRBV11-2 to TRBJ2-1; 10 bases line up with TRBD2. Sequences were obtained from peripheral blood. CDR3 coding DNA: TGTGCCAGCAGTCCCGAGATAGCGGGAGGAAATGAGCAGTTCTTC. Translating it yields CASSPEIAGGNEQFF.